These 8 T cell receptor beta chains were sequenced from one sample in a study of blood T cell repertoires in COVID-19. Repertoires were generated with immunoSEQ multiplex PCR, while TCRdb's copy carries only in-frame clones and drops some. The table has some 69,000 clones, about 90% seen once. The sequenced sample consisted of peripheral blood. The receptors were sampled from a man aged 50-60 years with COVID-19, enrolled during active disease.

This clone is a singleton in its sample. The J gene is TRBJ2-7, the V gene TRBV4-3; 8 nucleotides align to TRBD1. Looked up from germline, CDR1 is LGHNA and CDR2 is YSLEER. After removal of 2 bases from V and 4 bases from J, the junction contained 4 bases not matched to a gene. This CDR3 comprises 14 residues. CDR3 DNA sequence: TGCGCCAGCAGCCAAAGGACAGGGTCGTACGAGCAGTACTTC. Its protein is CASSQRTGSYEQYF.

This clone was counted a few times. The rearrangement links TRBV29-1 to TRBJ2-1; unclear D gene. Germline CDR1 is SQVTM and CDR2 is ANQGSEA. V shed 0 bases and J shed 5 bases, with 8 bases lying between them. This CDR3 spans 13 amino acids. The CDR3 DNA reads TGCAGCGTTGAAGACTACGCCGACAATGAGCAGTTCTTC. It codes for CSVEDYADNEQFF.

V is TRBV5-1 and J is TRBJ2-1; tentatively, D is TRBD2 (5 bases). CDR3 length equals 14 residues. Germline V gives CDR1 SGHRS, CDR2 YFSETQ. V shed 3 bases and J shed 9 bases, with 16 bases lying between them. This chain's CDR3 is CASSWRTAGAEQFF. The DNA of the CDR3 is TGCGCCAGCAGCTGGCGGACGGCGGGTGCTGAGCAGTTCTTC.

The V and J genes are TRBV4-3 and TRBJ1-4; 11 nucleotides align to TRBD1. The V gene end was trimmed by 1 base and the J gene end by 8 bases; junction bases not matched to a gene: 0. This CDR3 comprises 14 residues. CDR1 is LGHNA and CDR2 is YSLEER in the germline V gene. The CDR3 is CASSQGTGGEKLFF. In nucleotides, the CDR3 is TGCGCCAGCAGCCAAGGGACAGGGGGCGAAAAACTGTTTTTT.

Comments on this clone: The identical CDR3 is also encoded by other nucleotide sequences in the sample. The genes are TRBV5-1 and TRBJ2-5; D gene uncertain. Looked up from germline, CDR1 is SGHRS and CDR2 is YFSETQ. The CDR3 sequence is 13 residues long. V gave up 0 bases and J gave up 2 bases, with 5 bases separating them. The DNA for the CDR3 is TGCGCCAGCAGCTTGGGTCAGCAAGAGACCCAGTACTTC. Encoded protein: CASSLGQQETQYF.

The chain has TRBV27 and TRBJ2-7; D might be TRBD2 (6 bases). There are 15 residues in the CDR3. Between the trimmed V and J ends, which lost 2 bases and 7 bases, there was a span of 18 bases. From germline, CDR1 is MNHEY and CDR2 SMNVEV (reference sequence). CDR3 in amino acids: CASSLTGTGVREQYF. The CDR3, as DNA: TGTGCCAGCAGTTTAACCGGGACGGGGGTGCGGGAGCAGTACTTC.

This chain links TRBV9 with TRBJ2-5; perhaps TRBD2 as D (6 bases). The CDR3 extends over 14 amino acids. V was pared by 2 bases and J by 6 bases, with 14 bases between. CDR1 is SGDLS and CDR2 is YYNGEE in the germline V gene. CDR3 DNA sequence: TGTGCCAGCAGCGTGGGTACTGGGGGGAAGACCCAGTACTTC. Its protein is CASSVGTGGKTQYF.

The chain has TRBV7-9 and TRBJ1-1; 9 bases align to TRBD1. The CDR3 contains 15 residues. J lost 6 bases, V lost 2 bases, and 7 bases had no gene match. Germline V gene data show CDR1 as SEHNR and CDR2 as FQNEAQ (reference sequence). CDR3 sequence: CASSLRDRGEAEAFF. The CDR3 DNA sequence: TGTGCCAGCAGCTTAAGAGACAGGGGGGAAGCTGAAGCTTTCTTT.